This TCR beta chain was recorded in a study of cytomegalovirus exposure and HLA in healthy donors (dated by TCRdb to between 2016 and 2019). A note on the overall study: An earlier analysis of fewer than 750 of the donors reported approximately 300 Gb of sequence data and 95 million to 130 million unique TCR beta sequences obtained from some 170 million T cells. An early release that covered some 640 HLA-typed donors contained approximately 300 gigabases of sequencing data and approximately 85 million unique TCR sequences. Of the roughly 400 genotyped donors, 65% to 90% fell in the genetic ancestry cluster associated with self-reported Caucasian donors. The study aimed to test whether cataloging public T cell receptors could reveal signatures of past pathogen exposure. The T cell repertoires of several hundred subjects were profiled by immunosequencing and related to cytomegalovirus serostatus. A separate validation cohort of 100 to 150 different subjects was used in addition to the roughly 670-subject first cohort. To predict cytomegalovirus infection status, the study brought together high-throughput TCR immunosequencing, statistical association of individual TCRs with disease status, and machine learning. A later analysis re-analyzed previously published TCR beta repertoires from approximately 700 donors and added high-resolution HLA genotyping to study TCR occurrence patterns. The later analysis used no new phenotypic data to find candidate immune exposures, relying instead on TCR beta sequences and their occurrence across donors. An earlier analysis of several hundred of the donors applied high-throughput TCR beta sequencing to assess whether each TCR beta V gene segment acted as functional or pseudogenic. Donor age, sex, ethnicity and CMV serostatus were collected together with the repertoire data. Genome-wide SNP genotypes for about 60% of the roughly 670 donors were used in a later genetic analysis, which treated that subset as a discovery cohort. Every repertoire in the discovery cohort had been generated on one and the same sequencing platform. Class I and class II HLA loci were covered by the typing at four-digit resolution. Typing coverage varied by locus: roughly 629-630 donors for A, B, C, DRB1 and DQB1; 522 for DQA1; over 600 for DPA1; approximately 450 for DPB1. Roughly five DR-DQ haplotypes were handled as single units for association and clustering because linkage in the cohort was strong. Among several hundred genotyped donors of the cohort, an average of approximately 220,000 unique TCR beta nucleotide sequences was sequenced per donor, of which about 19% were non-productive.

Trimming costs V 6 bases and J 3 bases, and their ends lie 14 bases apart. Reading from cysteine to phenylalanine, the CDR3 counts 14 amino acids. Solely the CDR3 DNA is kept, with 42 bases framed from the first base. CDR1 and CDR2 (MNHEY, SVGAGI) derive from the germline V gene. The cohort comprised some 700 healthy bone marrow donors. At the time of sampling, all cohort members were nominally healthy, though unrecorded immune exposures were likely present. The donor was CMV seronegative and belonged to the group of 352 seronegative cohort members. Every donor gave a peripheral blood sample, and the peripheral blood mononuclear cells from that sample were used for TCR beta sequencing. Genomic DNA was extracted from the blood cell samples with the Qiagen DNeasy Blood Extraction Kit. Libraries were prepared through the immunoSEQ multiplex PCR assay. A mixture of 60 forward primers for TCR Vbeta segments and 13 reverse primers for TCR Jbeta segments was used in the multiplex PCR. The CDR3 region of rearranged TCR beta genes was amplified from genomic DNA by a multiplex PCR assay. The amplified TCR beta libraries were sequenced on the Illumina HiSeq System as 87-base-pair reads. As for the original processing: A later analysis counted tens of millions of unique TCR beta chains across the 650 to 800 repertoires, and around 12 million of these chains were shared by at least two donors. Raw reads were error-corrected and collapsed into unique sequences with a nearest-neighbor algorithm that merged closely related sequences to remove PCR and sequencing errors. Alignment of CDR3 sequences to IMGT reference sequences was used to assign V, D and J gene segments. Each retained sequence needed at least a six-nucleotide match to both a V gene segment and a J gene segment. A rearrangement counted as productive if the CDR3 had no stop codons and remained in frame with V and J, and every other rearrangement counted as non-productive. CDR3 was defined by IMGT convention, running from the second conserved V-encoded cysteine to the conserved J-encoded phenylalanine. Sequences without an unambiguous match to a single V gene segment were excluded from the earlier analysis of a few hundred of the donors. An earlier analysis of around 600 of the donors classified V segments as functional when productive rearrangements were above 56.7% and as segregating when the standard deviation between donors was above 5%. A statistical classification framework was developed to diagnose cytomegalovirus status using the catalog of TCR beta chain sequences. A later analysis assigned V and J genes by comparing TCR nucleotide sequences with IMGT/GENE-DB human TR gene sequences. A later analysis assigned CDR3 sequences and most-parsimonious VDJ recombination scenarios with the TCRdist pipeline. A later analysis defined each TCR beta chain by its CDR3 amino acid sequence plus V-gene family, and excluded reads lacking a unique V-gene family. To address suspected cross-contamination and a sequencing artifact, a later analysis removed under 600 highly shared, low-generation-probability nucleotide sequences. A later analysis calculated a clonal expansion index for each public chain from normalized within-repertoire ranks of inferred template counts. A later analysis computed generation probabilities with a VDJ recombination model fitted to out-of-frame rearrangements, and checked the results against IGoR. In a later analysis, TCR-TCR, TCR-HLA and TCR-CMV co-occurrence was scored with hypergeometric tests, and a repertoire-size bias correction was applied to TCR pairs. False discovery rates were estimated in a later analysis by permuting HLA or CMV assignments 20 times. In a later analysis, co-occurring TCRs were grouped with DBSCAN, and TCRdist sequence similarity was added when clustering was performed within HLA-allele-positive subsets. Repertoires with fewer than 30,000 or more than 120,000 public chains were left out of co-occurrence clustering, as were about 5 repertoires with anomalous nucleotide sharing. The table comes from immuneACCESS by way of TCRdb, which keeps in-frame sequences with V and J called. Part of the clones is missing from these tables; in studies checked, under half for an unresolved V gene and the rest for unknown reasons. Clone size and V and J calls were adopted from that table, with D and trimming inferred from the DNA. In all, the sample holds some 140,000 clones, and about four fifths of those were seen once. Over 2.5% of the sample is in the top ten clones.

The research as a whole found: A later analysis found that HLA-associated TCR beta chains were more clonally expanded and had lower generation probabilities than equally common non-associated chains. A cluster of highly shared sequence variants was judged likely to represent a technical artifact of the sequencing pipeline. Linkage disequilibrium might explain the correlated functional status among segregating V segments, but an unknown experimental factor could not be ruled out. Most TCR sequences were observed very rarely across donors, whereas some public TCRs were present in many individuals. The cohort was sequenced for TCR beta chains only, and without alpha or paired-chain data the features that could be detected were limited. According to a later analysis, parvovirus B19, influenza, CMV and Epstein-Barr virus appeared linked to several top co-occurrence clusters. Some IMGT-functional V segments, including TRBV6-2 and TRBV6-3, could not be told apart with the 87-base-pair reads, so those segments were excluded. For the cohort, immune exposure information was limited to CMV serostatus. In the study, around 150 TCR beta chains were listed as associated with cytomegalovirus. Most CMV-associated TCR beta chains appeared to be HLA-restricted in a later analysis, and the HLA associations seemed to be driven largely by CMV exposure. V-gene and J-gene trimming of TCR beta chains was associated with a missense DCLRE1C variant in a later genetic analysis, and the association was replicated in an independent cohort. Because some donors lacked HLA typing at each locus, the association tests relied only on the typed subset. Roughly uniform sequencing depth across donors was assumed in presence/absence analyses, although this assumption may not hold. A further reported finding was that TCR beta sequences accurately predicted the HLA-A and HLA-B alleles for most subjects in the first cohort. Because counts were too low, about 17 rarely observed V segments, including chromosome 9 orphons, were excluded from the earlier analysis of 587 of the donors. In a later analysis, the rate of TCR association differed among HLA loci, with DRB1 alleles having the most associated TCRs and HLA-C alleles having the fewest. Specific HLA alleles were associated with about 17,000 TCR beta sequences at a false discovery rate of 0.05 in a later analysis. According to a later genetic analysis, donors in an Asian-associated ancestry cluster had fewer N-insertions in productive TCRs than the roughly 670-donor mean. The authors suggested that the approach could potentially be generalized to other disease states and immunological phenotypes. The classifier was reported to diagnose cytomegalovirus status with high specificity and sensitivity in both the original cohort and the validation cohort. In vitro tests confirmed that a few of the cytomegalovirus-associated TCR beta chains recognize cytomegalovirus antigens. Broadly in line with IMGT annotations, most TCR beta V segments showed up in productive rearrangements about 87% or about 30% of the time in an earlier analysis of several hundred of the donors. Assigning TCR associations to individual alleles was difficult when HLA alleles, especially DR and DQ, strongly co-occurred.

Turning to this clone: Its antigen is not yet known. Per-nucleotide qualities are absent, and no much larger clonotype sits a single base away.

The TCR was taken from a man between 18 and 35 years old in good health and CMV-seronegative. Sequencing was performed on PBMCs. Recombination joined TRBV6-5 with TRBJ1-1; a weak D assignment points to TRBD1 (6 bases agree). The sequence in DNA is TGTGCCAGCAGCATAACAGGGCGGGACACTGAAGCTTTCTTT. This is translated as CASSITGRDTEAFF.